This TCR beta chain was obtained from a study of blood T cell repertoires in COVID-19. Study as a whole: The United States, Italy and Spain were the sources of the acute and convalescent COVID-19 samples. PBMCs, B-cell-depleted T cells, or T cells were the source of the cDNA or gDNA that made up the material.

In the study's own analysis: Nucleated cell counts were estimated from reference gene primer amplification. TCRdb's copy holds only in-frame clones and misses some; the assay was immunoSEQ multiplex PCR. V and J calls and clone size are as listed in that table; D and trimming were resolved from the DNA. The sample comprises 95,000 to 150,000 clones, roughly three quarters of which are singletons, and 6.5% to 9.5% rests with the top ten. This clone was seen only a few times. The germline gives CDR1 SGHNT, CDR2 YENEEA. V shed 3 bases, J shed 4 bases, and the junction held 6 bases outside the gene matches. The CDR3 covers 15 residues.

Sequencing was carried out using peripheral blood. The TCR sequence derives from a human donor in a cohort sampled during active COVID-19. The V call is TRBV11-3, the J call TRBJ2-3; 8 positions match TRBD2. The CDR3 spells CASSLTAGVSDTQYF. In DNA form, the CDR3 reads TGTGCCAGCAGCTTGACAGCGGGAGTGTCAGATACGCAGTATTTT.